This TCR beta chain was captured in a study of glioma-infiltrating T cells after dendritic cell vaccination (dated by TCRdb to about 2016). Looking at the study overall: The cohort included some 15 glioblastoma patients drawn from Phase I and II dendritic cell vaccination trials, of whom 9 were newly diagnosed and 6 had recurrent disease. Patients received three intradermal dendritic cell vaccine injections at biweekly intervals in the arm below the axilla. Survival after dendritic cell vaccination was correlated with TCR sequencing metrics, including TIL content and tumor-blood repertoire overlap. The vaccine consisted of monocyte-derived dendritic cells cultured less than 9 days with IL-4 and GM-CSF, then pulsed overnight with autologous tumor lysate. Patients received autologous tumor lysate-pulsed dendritic cell vaccination between the early 2000s and the early 2010s. Deep sequencing of TCR beta CDR3 regions was used to quantify tumor-infiltrating lymphocyte content and compare tumor and blood repertoires in dendritic cell-vaccinated glioblastoma patients. Summary of the overall study and its limitations: No direct relationship between TCR clonality and survival was found, suggesting that a diverse polyclonal response may matter. The cohort was small and heterogeneous, and full blood and tumor sets were available for few patients, with initial-recurrent tumor pairs available for even fewer patients. After dendritic cell vaccination, a higher estimated pretreatment TIL content predicted longer time to progression and longer overall survival. The three-group TCR overlap response model was characterized as speculative, and prospective validation of the model was stated to be required.

Points on this clone: What this receptor recognizes is not known. Base qualities were left out, and no much larger clone turns up one base away.

The germline V and J ends show losses of 6 bases and 2 bases respectively, and no gene match explains 5 bases of the junction. Via the germline V gene, CDR1 is ENHRY and CDR2 SYGVKD. There are 14 amino acids in the CDR3, from cysteine to phenylalanine inclusive. Here the CDR3 DNA is all that survives: 42 bases in frame from base 1. Using the immunoSEQ assay, TCRB CDR3 regions were amplified from roughly 1.8 micrograms of genomic DNA, or from all available DNA when less than that was on hand. The multiplex PCR employed 60 forward primers targeting TCR V beta segments and 13 reverse primers targeting J beta segments. Synthetic control templates were spiked into each sample at limiting dilution to estimate reads per starting template. The Illumina HiSeq System generated sequencing reads of 87 bp. Per the source publication's procedure: PCR and sequencing errors were removed by a nearest neighbor algorithm that merged closely related sequences. TCR overlap was measured as the percentage of unique tumor TCR beta sequences that were also present in the peripheral blood of the same patient. In TCRdb, the immuneACCESS table is reduced to in-frame sequences with V and J assigned. These tables do not hold every clone; where another copy was compared, an unresolved V gene accounts for under half, and the others remain unexplained. The V and J calls and clone size are taken from that table; D and trimming were inferred from the DNA. This sample holds more than 85,000 clones; around 87% were observed only once. Over 2.5% of the sample belongs to the ten largest clones.

What this sample's time point label stands for: after dendritic cell vaccination, including at tumor progression/relapse. To be selected, patients needed enough residual fresh-frozen tumor tissue and more than two years of available survival data. An isocitrate dehydrogenase mutation was not carried by any of the glioblastoma patients, although molecular status was otherwise variable. PBMC were collected before vaccination, two weeks after the third vaccination, and at tumor progression when it occurred. The Qiagen DNeasy Blood extraction Kit was used for extraction of genomic DNA. The starting material was blood, obtained after dendritic cell vaccination. The sequence came from a human donor with glioblastoma. The chain is made from TRBV10-3 and TRBJ2-5; 8 middle bases align to TRBD2. The sequenced DNA is TGTGCCATCAGCCAGCGGGAGCAACAAGAGACCCAGTACTTC. This gives the protein CAISQREQQETQYF.